The T cell receptor (beta chain) described here comes from a study of cytomegalovirus exposure and HLA in healthy donors (dated by TCRdb to about 2017). The study in broad terms: An earlier analysis of some 600 of the donors reported approximately 300 Gb of sequence data and 95 million to 140 million unique TCR beta sequences obtained from approximately 180 million T cells. An early release covering around 630 HLA-typed donors comprised 250 to 350 gigabases of sequencing data and roughly 85 million unique TCR sequences. Of the roughly 400 genotyped donors, over 80% were placed in the genetic ancestry cluster associated with self-reported Caucasian donors. The study aimed to test whether cataloging public T cell receptors could reveal signatures of past pathogen exposure. The study profiled the T cell repertoires of hundreds of subjects by immunosequencing and related them to cytomegalovirus serostatus. In addition to the first cohort of 650 to 750 subjects, a separate validation cohort of around 110 different subjects was used. The study combined high-throughput TCR immunosequencing, statistical association of individual TCRs with disease status, and machine learning to predict cytomegalovirus infection status. In a later analysis, previously published TCR beta repertoires from 550 to 750 donors were re-analyzed and high-resolution HLA genotyping was added so that TCR occurrence patterns could be studied. The later analysis used no new phenotypic data to find candidate immune exposures, relying instead on TCR beta sequences and their occurrence across donors. To decide whether each TCR beta V gene segment behaved as functional or pseudogenic, an earlier analysis of fewer than 750 of the donors relied on high-throughput TCR beta sequencing. Donor age, sex, ethnicity and CMV serostatus were compiled alongside the repertoire data. A later genetic analysis took genome-wide SNP genotypes for about 65% of the 666 donors and used that subset as a discovery cohort. All discovery cohort repertoires had been generated using a single sequencing platform. Both class I and class II loci were covered by HLA typing, at four-digit resolution. Typing coverage varied by locus: roughly 620-640 donors for A, B, C, DRB1 and DQB1; around 560 for DQA1; 606 for DPA1; some 470 for DPB1. About five DR-DQ haplotypes were handled as single units for association and clustering, since linkage in the cohort was strong. On average, roughly 200,000 unique TCR beta nucleotide sequences were sequenced per donor among about 400 genotyped donors of the cohort, with 15% to 20% of those sequences being non-productive. The study at large found these results: It was suggested by the authors that the approach could potentially be generalized to other disease states and immunological phenotypes. Most TCR sequences were observed very rarely across donors, whereas some public TCRs were present in many individuals. A cluster of highly shared sequence variants was judged likely to represent a technical artifact of the sequencing pipeline. A further reported finding was that TCR beta sequences accurately predicted the HLA-A and HLA-B alleles for most subjects in the first cohort. Presence/absence analyses assumed roughly uniform sequencing depth across donors, an assumption that may not hold. According to a later analysis, most CMV-associated TCR beta chains appeared to be HLA-restricted, and the HLA associations seemed to be driven largely by CMV exposure. Because counts were too low, 15 or so rarely observed V segments, including chromosome 9 orphons, were excluded from the earlier analysis of fewer than 650 of the donors. A later analysis found that TCR association rates varied across HLA loci, with DRB1 alleles showing the most associated TCRs and HLA-C alleles the fewest. In a later genetic analysis, a missense DCLRE1C variant was associated with V-gene and J-gene trimming of TCR beta chains, and the association was replicated in an independent cohort. In an earlier analysis of about 550 of the donors, most TCR beta V segments were observed in productive rearrangements about 90% or about 30% of the time, broadly matching IMGT annotations. This cohort had only TCR beta chains sequenced, and the lack of alpha or paired-chain data limited which features could be detected. A later analysis found that HLA-associated TCR beta chains were more clonally expanded and had lower generation probabilities than equally common non-associated chains. Specific HLA alleles were associated with 15,000 to 20,000 TCR beta sequences at a false discovery rate of 0.05 in a later analysis. In the study, 150 to 200 TCR beta chains were listed as associated with cytomegalovirus. In a later genetic analysis, fewer N-insertions in productive TCRs were reported among donors in an Asian-associated ancestry cluster than the roughly 710-donor mean. CMV serostatus was the only immune exposure information available for the cohort. Linkage disequilibrium might explain the correlated functional status among segregating V segments, but an unknown experimental factor could not be ruled out. Strong co-occurrence of HLA alleles, especially DR and DQ, made assigning TCR associations to individual alleles difficult. A later analysis reported that several top co-occurrence clusters appeared linked to parvovirus B19, influenza, CMV and Epstein-Barr virus. Cytomegalovirus status was reported to be diagnosed by the classifier with high specificity and sensitivity in both the original and validation cohorts. Because HLA typing was missing for some donors at each locus, association tests included only the typed subset. A few of the identified cytomegalovirus-associated TCR beta chains were confirmed in vitro to be specific for cytomegalovirus antigens. The 87-base-pair reads could not distinguish some IMGT-functional V segments, including TRBV6-2 and TRBV6-3, so those segments were excluded.

V gives up 5 bases and J gives up 2 bases, and the segment between their germline ends measures 10 bases. CDR1 is given as SGHTA and CDR2 as FQGNSA, both from the germline V gene. The CDR3 has 13 amino acids, counting the end cysteine and phenylalanine. Solely the CDR3 DNA is kept, with 39 bases framed from the first base. Library method: the immunoSEQ multiplex PCR assay. For the multiplex PCR, a mixture combining 60 forward primers for TCR Vbeta segments and 13 reverse primers for TCR Jbeta segments was used. The CDR3 region of rearranged TCR beta genes was amplified from genomic DNA by a multiplex PCR assay. On the Illumina HiSeq System, the amplified TCR beta libraries were sequenced as 87-base-pair reads. Concerning the study's data processing: A later analysis tallied around 80 million unique TCR beta chains across the 700 or so repertoires, and some 10 million of those chains were shared by two or more donors. Raw reads were error-corrected and collapsed into unique sequences by a nearest-neighbor algorithm in which closely related sequences were merged to remove PCR and sequencing errors. CDR3 sequences were aligned to IMGT reference sequences to assign V, D and J gene segments. For a sequence to be retained, a match of at least six nucleotides to both a V gene segment and a J gene segment was required. Rearrangements were called productive when the CDR3 lacked stop codons and stayed in frame with V and J; all others were non-productive. Following IMGT convention, CDR3 was defined as the stretch from the second conserved V-encoded cysteine up to the conserved J-encoded phenylalanine. In an earlier analysis of around 540 of the donors, sequences lacking an unambiguous match to a single V gene segment were excluded. An earlier analysis of 500 to 700 of the donors classified V segments as functional when productive rearrangements were above 56.7% and as segregating when the standard deviation between donors was above 5%. To diagnose cytomegalovirus status from the catalog of TCR beta chain sequences, a statistical classification framework was built. V and J gene assignment, in a later analysis, came from comparing TCR nucleotide sequences with IMGT/GENE-DB human TR gene sequences. In a later analysis, CDR3 sequences and most-parsimonious VDJ recombination scenarios were assigned using the TCRdist pipeline. A later analysis defined each TCR beta chain by its CDR3 amino acid sequence plus V-gene family, and excluded reads lacking a unique V-gene family. A later analysis removed several hundred highly shared, low-generation-probability nucleotide sequences to deal with suspected cross-contamination and a sequencing artifact. In a later analysis, a clonal expansion index was calculated for each public chain from normalized within-repertoire ranks of inferred template counts. A later analysis computed generation probabilities with a VDJ recombination model fitted to out-of-frame rearrangements, and checked the results against IGoR. In a later analysis, hypergeometric tests were used to score TCR-TCR, TCR-HLA and TCR-CMV co-occurrence, with a repertoire-size bias correction applied to TCR pairs. False discovery rates were estimated in a later analysis by permuting HLA or CMV assignments 20 times. In a later analysis, co-occurring TCRs were grouped with DBSCAN, and TCRdist sequence similarity was added when clustering was performed within HLA-allele-positive subsets. Co-occurrence clustering excluded repertoires with fewer than 30,000 or more than 120,000 public chains, plus five with anomalous nucleotide sharing. TCRdb's version of the immuneACCESS table is confined to in-frame rearrangements and falls short of the full clone set. An unresolved V gene accounts for under half of the shortfall where checked; the remainder is of unknown origin. V, J and clone size are taken as reported in that table, and D and trimming were inferred from the DNA itself. The sample records approximately 130,000 clones, about four fifths of which are singletons. Approximately 0.99% of the sample is in the top ten clones.

The cohort was made up of approximately 670 healthy bone marrow donors. Cohort members were all nominally healthy when sampled, although unrecorded immune exposures were likely present. The donor tested CMV seronegative and was one of the 352 seronegative cohort members. Every donor gave a peripheral blood sample, and the peripheral blood mononuclear cells from that sample were used for TCR beta sequencing. The Qiagen DNeasy Blood Extraction Kit was used to extract genomic DNA from the blood cell samples. As to this clone: Its antigen is not yet known. Per-nucleotide qualities are absent, and no much larger clonotype sits a single base away.

The sample taken for sequencing was PBMCs. The chain is made from TRBV7-2 and TRBJ2-7, with the D segment identity uncertain. The origin of this receptor is a male donor in good health and CMV-seronegative. The DNA sequence is as follows: TGTGCCAGCAGCGCCCCAGGTCCCTACGAGCAGTACTTC. Its coded protein is CASSAPGPYEQYF.